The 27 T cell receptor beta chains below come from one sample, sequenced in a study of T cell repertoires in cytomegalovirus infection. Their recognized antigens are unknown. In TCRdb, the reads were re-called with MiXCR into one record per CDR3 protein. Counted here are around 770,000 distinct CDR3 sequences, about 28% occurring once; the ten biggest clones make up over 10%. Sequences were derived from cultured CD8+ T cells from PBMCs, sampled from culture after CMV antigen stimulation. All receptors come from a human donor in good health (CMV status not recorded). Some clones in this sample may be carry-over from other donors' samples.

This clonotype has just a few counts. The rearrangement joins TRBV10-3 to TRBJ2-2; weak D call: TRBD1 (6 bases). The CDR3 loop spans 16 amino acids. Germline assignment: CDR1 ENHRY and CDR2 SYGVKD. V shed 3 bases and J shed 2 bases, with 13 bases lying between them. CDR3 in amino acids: CAISDGQTLNTGELFF. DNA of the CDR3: TGTGCCATCAGTGACGGACAGACCCTAAACACCGGGGAGCTGTTTTTT.

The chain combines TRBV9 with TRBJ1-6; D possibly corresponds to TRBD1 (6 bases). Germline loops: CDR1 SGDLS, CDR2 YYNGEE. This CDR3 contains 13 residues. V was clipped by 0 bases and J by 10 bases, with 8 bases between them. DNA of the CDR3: TGTGCCAGCAGCGTAGAGGGGGGGTCACCCCTCCACTTT. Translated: CASSVEGGSPLHF.

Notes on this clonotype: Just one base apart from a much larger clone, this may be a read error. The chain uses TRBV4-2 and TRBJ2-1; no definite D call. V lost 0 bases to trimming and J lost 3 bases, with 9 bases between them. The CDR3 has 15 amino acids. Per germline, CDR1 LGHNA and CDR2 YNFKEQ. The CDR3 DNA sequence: TGTGCCAGCAGCCAAGATCCCGGGTGCTACAATGAGCAGTTCTTC. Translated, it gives CASSQDPGCYNEQFF.

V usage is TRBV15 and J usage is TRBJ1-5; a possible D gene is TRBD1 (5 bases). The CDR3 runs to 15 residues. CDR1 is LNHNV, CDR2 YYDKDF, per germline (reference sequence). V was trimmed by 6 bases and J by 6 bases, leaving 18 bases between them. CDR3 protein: CATSRGVGEGQPQHF. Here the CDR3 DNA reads TGTGCCACCAGTCGAGGCGTAGGGGAGGGTCAGCCCCAGCATTTT.

This CDR3 is CASSRQGTSTFF. In DNA, the CDR3 is TGTGCCAGCAGTCGACAGGGGACGAGTACTTTCTTT. The V and J genes are TRBV6-2 or TRBV6-3 and TRBJ1-1, with 8 bases aligning to TRBD1. The CDR3 extends over 12 amino acids. J lost 12 bases, V lost 5 bases, and 8 bases had no gene match. Germline CDR1 reads MNHEY; CDR2 reads SVGEGT.

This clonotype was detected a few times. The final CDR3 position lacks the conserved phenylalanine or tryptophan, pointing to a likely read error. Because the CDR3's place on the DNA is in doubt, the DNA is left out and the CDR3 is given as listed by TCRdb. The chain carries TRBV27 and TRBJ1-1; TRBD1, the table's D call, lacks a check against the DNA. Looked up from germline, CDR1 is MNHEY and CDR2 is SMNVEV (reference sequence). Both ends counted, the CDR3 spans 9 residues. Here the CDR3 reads CASRRRDRE.

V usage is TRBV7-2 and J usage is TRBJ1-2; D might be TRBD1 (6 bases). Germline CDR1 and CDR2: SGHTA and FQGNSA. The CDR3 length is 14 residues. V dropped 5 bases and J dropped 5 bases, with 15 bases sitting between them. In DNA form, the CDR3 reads TGTGCCAGCAGCCTTACCGGACAGACTTATGGCTACACCTTC. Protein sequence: CASSLTGQTYGYTF.

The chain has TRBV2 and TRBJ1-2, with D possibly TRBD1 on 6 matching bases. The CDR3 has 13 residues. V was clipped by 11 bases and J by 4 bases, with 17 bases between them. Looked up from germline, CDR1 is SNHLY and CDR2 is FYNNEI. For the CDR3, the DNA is TGTGCCGTGTTAGGGGGGGCGGCCTATGGCTACACCTTC. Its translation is CAVLGGAAYGYTF.

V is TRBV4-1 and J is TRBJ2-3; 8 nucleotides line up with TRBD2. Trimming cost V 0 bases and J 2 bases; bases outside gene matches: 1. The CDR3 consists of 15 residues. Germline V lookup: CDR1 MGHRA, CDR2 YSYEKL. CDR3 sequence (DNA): TGCGCCAGCAGCCAAGACGGACTAGCCACAGATACGCAGTATTTT. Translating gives CASSQDGLATDTQYF.

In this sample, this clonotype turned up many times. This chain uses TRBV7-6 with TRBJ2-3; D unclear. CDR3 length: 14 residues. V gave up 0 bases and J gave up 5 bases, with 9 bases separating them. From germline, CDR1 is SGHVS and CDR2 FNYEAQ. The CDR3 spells CASSLALGKDTQYF. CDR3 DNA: TGTGCCAGCAGCTTAGCGCTGGGGAAAGATACGCAGTATTTT.

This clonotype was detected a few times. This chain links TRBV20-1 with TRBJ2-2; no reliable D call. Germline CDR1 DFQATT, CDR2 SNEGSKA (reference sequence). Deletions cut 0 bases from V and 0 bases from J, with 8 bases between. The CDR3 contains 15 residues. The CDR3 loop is CSARDLGSNTGELFF. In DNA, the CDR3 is TGCAGTGCTAGAGATTTAGGGTCGAACACCGGGGAGCTGTTTTTT.

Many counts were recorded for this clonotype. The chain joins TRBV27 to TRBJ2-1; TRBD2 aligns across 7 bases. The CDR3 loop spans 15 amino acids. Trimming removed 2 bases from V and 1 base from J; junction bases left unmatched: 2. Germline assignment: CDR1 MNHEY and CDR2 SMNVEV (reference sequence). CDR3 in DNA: TGTGCCAGCAGTTTAGGGGGGGTGTCCTACAATGAGCAGTTCTTC. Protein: CASSLGGVSYNEQFF.

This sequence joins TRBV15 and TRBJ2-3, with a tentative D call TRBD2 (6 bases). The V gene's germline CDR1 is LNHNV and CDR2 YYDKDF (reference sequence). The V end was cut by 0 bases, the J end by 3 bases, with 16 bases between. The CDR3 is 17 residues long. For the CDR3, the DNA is TGTGCCACCAGCAGAGACCGGGGGAGGCATAGTACAGATACGCAGTATTTT. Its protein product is CATSRDRGRHSTDTQYF.

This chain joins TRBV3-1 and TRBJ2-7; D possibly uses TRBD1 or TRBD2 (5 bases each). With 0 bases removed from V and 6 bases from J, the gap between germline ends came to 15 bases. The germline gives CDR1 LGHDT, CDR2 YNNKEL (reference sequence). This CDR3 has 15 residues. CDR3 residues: CASSQEGRGPAEQYF. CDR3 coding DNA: TGTGCCAGCAGCCAAGAGGGACGGGGACCTGCCGAGCAGTACTTC.

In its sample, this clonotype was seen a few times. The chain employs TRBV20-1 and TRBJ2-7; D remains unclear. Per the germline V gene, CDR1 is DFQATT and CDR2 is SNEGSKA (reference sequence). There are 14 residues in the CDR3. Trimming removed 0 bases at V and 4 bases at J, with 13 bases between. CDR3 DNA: TGCAGTGCTAGAGATCCGGAGCCCATTTACGAGCAGTACTTC. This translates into CSARDPEPIYEQYF.

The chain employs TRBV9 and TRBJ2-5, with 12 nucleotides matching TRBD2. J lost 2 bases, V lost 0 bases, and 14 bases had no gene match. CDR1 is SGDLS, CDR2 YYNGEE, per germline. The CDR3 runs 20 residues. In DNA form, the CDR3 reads TGTGCCAGCAGCGTAGAAGGAACTAGCGGGGGGCGGAGCCCTCAAGAGACCCAGTACTTC. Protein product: CASSVEGTSGGRSPQETQYF.

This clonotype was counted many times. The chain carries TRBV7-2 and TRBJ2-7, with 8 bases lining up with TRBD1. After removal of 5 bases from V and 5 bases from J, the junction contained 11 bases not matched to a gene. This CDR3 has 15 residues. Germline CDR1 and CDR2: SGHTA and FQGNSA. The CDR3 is CASSTTGGPPNEQYV. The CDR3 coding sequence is TGTGCCAGCAGCACAACAGGGGGACCCCCTAACGAGCAGTACGTC.

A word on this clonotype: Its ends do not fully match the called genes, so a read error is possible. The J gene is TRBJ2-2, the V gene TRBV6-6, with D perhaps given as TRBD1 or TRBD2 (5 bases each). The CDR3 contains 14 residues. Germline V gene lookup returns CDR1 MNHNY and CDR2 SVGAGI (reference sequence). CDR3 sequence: CASEGRGPPGELVF. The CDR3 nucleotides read TGTGCCAGCGAGGGGCGCGGGCCCCCCGGGGAGCTGGTTTTT.

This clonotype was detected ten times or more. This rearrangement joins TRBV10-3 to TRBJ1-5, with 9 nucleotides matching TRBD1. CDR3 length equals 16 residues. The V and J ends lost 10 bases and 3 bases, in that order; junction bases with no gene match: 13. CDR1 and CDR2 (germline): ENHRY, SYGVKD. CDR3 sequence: CATTGDRAPINQPQHF. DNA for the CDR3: TGTGCCACCACGGGGGACAGGGCCCCGATCAATCAGCCCCAGCATTTT.

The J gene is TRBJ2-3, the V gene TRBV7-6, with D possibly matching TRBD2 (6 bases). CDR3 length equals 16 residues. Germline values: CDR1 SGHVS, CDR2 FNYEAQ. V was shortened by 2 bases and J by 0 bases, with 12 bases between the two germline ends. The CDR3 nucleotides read TGTGCCAGCAGCTTAACGTGGCGGGGTAGCACAGATACGCAGTATTTT. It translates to CASSLTWRGSTDTQYF.

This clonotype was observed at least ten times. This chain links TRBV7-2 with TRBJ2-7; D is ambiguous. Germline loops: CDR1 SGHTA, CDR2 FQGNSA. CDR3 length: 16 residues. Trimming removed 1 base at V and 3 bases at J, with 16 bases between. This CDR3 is CASSLDLFRTDYEQYF. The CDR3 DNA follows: TGTGCCAGCAGCTTAGACCTCTTCCGTACCGACTACGAGCAGTACTTC.

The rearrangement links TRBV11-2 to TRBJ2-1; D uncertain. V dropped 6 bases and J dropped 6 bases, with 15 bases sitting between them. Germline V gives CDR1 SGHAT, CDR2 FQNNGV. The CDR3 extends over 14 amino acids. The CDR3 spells CASRGRTSGNEQFF. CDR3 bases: TGTGCCAGCAGGGGAAGAACGTCGGGCAATGAGCAGTTCTTC.

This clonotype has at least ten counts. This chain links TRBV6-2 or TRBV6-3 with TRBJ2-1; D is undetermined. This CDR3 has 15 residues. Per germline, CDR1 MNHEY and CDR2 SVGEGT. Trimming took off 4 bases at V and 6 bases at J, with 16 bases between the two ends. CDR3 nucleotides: TGTGCCAGCAGTTCTACCCTGACACTTTCCAATGAGCAGTTCTTC. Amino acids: CASSSTLTLSNEQFF.

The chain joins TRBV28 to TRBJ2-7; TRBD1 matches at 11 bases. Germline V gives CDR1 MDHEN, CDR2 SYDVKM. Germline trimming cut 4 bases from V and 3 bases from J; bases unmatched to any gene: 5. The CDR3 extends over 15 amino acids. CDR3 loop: CASSWSGTGGYEQYV. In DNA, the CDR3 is TGTGCCAGCAGTTGGTCCGGGACAGGGGGCTACGAGCAGTACGTC.

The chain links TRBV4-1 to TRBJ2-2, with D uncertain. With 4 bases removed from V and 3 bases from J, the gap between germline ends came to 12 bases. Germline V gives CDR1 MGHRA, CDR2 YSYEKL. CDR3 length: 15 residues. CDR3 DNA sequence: TGCGCCAGCAGCCCAACAAAGGAGTACACCGGGGAGCTGTTTTTT. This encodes CASSPTKEYTGELFF.

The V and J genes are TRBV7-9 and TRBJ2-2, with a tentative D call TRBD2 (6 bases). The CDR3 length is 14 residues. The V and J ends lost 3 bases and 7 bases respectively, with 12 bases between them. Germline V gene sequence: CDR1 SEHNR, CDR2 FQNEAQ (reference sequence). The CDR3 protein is CASSFPERVGELFF. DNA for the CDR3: TGTGCCAGCAGCTTTCCCGAGCGGGTCGGGGAGCTGTTTTTT.

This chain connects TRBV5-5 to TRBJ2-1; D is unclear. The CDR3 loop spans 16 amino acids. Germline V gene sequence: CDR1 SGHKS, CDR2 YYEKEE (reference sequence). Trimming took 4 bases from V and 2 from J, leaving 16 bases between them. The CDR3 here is CASSPTDFGAYNEQFF. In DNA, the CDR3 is TGTGCCAGCAGCCCGACTGATTTCGGCGCCTACAATGAGCAGTTCTTC.